Each of the 9 T cell receptor beta chains below was sequenced from the same sample in a study of CD8+ T cells in alopecia areata. The treatment denotes: oral pan-JAK inhibitor, 5-10 mg twice daily. RNA extraction and reverse transcription yielded cDNA as sequencing template. Generated by immunoSEQ multiplex PCR, the TCRdb table keeps only in-frame clones and is missing some. The repertoire holds fewer than 250,000 clones, around two fifths seen once, with approximately 2.9% in the top ten. The source material was CD4+ T cells sorted from blood, sampled at approximately week 36, from a patient treated with tofacitinib. These TCRs come from a human donor with alopecia areata.

The rearrangement uses TRBV20-1 and TRBJ2-1, with 8 bases that match TRBD2. There are 10 residues in the CDR3. Trimming removed 5 bases from V and 11 bases from J; junction bases left unmatched: 2. CDR1 and CDR2 from the germline V gene are DFQATT and SNEGSKA (reference sequence). The DNA of the CDR3 is TGCAGTGCTGGTAGCGGGAAGCAGTTCTTC. Residues: CSAGSGKQFF.

The chain uses TRBV4-1 and TRBJ2-7, with D perhaps TRBD2 (6 bases). Germline values: CDR1 MGHRA, CDR2 YSYEKL. The CDR3 consists of 15 residues. V gave up 4 bases and J gave up 5 bases, with 18 bases separating them. The CDR3 here is CASSPPAASVNEQYF. The CDR3 bases are TGCGCCAGCAGCCCCCCGGCGGCTAGCGTGAACGAGCAGTACTTC.

On this clone itself: This specimen includes other DNA sequences encoding the same CDR3. The J gene is TRBJ2-5, the V gene TRBV29-1; 8 bases are shared with TRBD1. V lost 5 bases, J lost 2 bases, and 7 bases stayed unmatched. CDR1 is SQVTM and CDR2 is ANQGSEA in the germline V gene. The CDR3 consists of 14 residues. The CDR3 reads CSVRDRGRQETQYF. Written as DNA, the CDR3 is TGCAGCGTTCGAGACAGGGGTCGGCAAGAGACCCAGTACTTC.

This sequence joins TRBV15 and TRBJ2-5; 7 bases map to TRBD1. CDR3 size: 14 residues. Germline assignment: CDR1 LNHNV and CDR2 YYDKDF (reference sequence). V was clipped by 4 bases and J by 0 bases; unmatched bases: 2. This chain's CDR3 is CATSTTGDQETQYF. The CDR3 nucleotides are TGTGCCACCAGCACTACAGGGGACCAAGAGACCCAGTACTTC.

The gene calls are TRBV6-1 and TRBJ2-5; the D is unclear. CDR1 is MNHNS and CDR2 is SASEGT in the germline V gene. The CDR3 length is 13 residues. V lost 4 bases to trimming and J lost 0 bases, with 6 bases between them. The CDR3 loop is CASSVNYQETQYF. The CDR3 region has the DNA TGTGCCAGCAGTGTCAATTACCAAGAGACCCAGTACTTC.

This clone was counted between two and nine times. The V and J genes are TRBV11-2 and TRBJ2-1; possibly TRBD2 for D (5 bases). The CDR3 length is 16 residues. V was pared by 4 bases and J by 0 bases, with 13 bases between. Germline assignment: CDR1 SGHAT and CDR2 FQNNGV. As DNA, the CDR3 is TGTGCCAGCAGCTCCTACGGAGCGGACTCCTACAATGAGCAGTTCTTC. This gives the protein CASSSYGADSYNEQFF. The full variable domain, its missing parts supplied by reference TRBV11-2 and TRBJ2-1, is EAGVAQSPRYKIIEKRQSVAFWCNPISGHATLYWYQQILGQGPKLLIQFQNNGVVDDSQLPKDRFSAERLKGVDSTLKIQPAKLEDSAVYLCASSSYGADSYNEQFFGPGTRLTVL.

This clone came up a few times. The chain uses TRBV29-1 and TRBJ2-5, with 7 bases fitting TRBD2. Per germline, CDR1 SQVTM and CDR2 ANQGSEA. CDR3 length equals 13 residues. After removal of 3 bases from V and 6 bases from J, the junction contained 7 bases not matched to a gene. CDR3 bases: TGCAGCGTTGAGGGAGGGAGGGGACAGACCCAGTACTTC. It codes for CSVEGGRGQTQYF.

This clone turned up a few times. The chain is built from TRBV10-3 and TRBJ2-7; no firm D call. CDR1 ENHRY and CDR2 SYGVKD come from the germline V gene. V was cut by 3 bases and J by 2 bases, with 5 bases left in between. The CDR3 loop spans 12 amino acids. The CDR3 is CAISDTTYEQYF. The CDR3, as DNA: TGTGCCATCAGTGACACAACCTACGAGCAGTACTTC.

The chain uses TRBV18 and TRBJ1-1; D is unclear. The germline V gene encodes CDR1 KGHSH and CDR2 LQKENI. The CDR3 runs 12 residues. V was cut by 2 bases and J by 10 bases, with 11 bases left in between. CDR3: CASSPEDERAFF. The CDR3 region has the DNA TGTGCCAGCTCACCAGAGGACGAGAGAGCTTTCTTT. Supplemented by reference TRBV18 and TRBJ1-1, the full variable domain reads NAGVMQNPRHLVRRRGQEARLRCSPMKGHSHVYWYRQLPEEGLKFMVYLQKENIIDESGMPKERFSAEFPKEGPSILRIQQVVRGDSAAYFCASSPEDERAFFGQGTRLTVV.